These 4 T cell receptor beta chains were sequenced from one sample in a study of T cells in Graves' hyperthyroidism and ophthalmopathy. The investigators amplified TCR beta CDR3 regions from RNA transcripts. In the first-round RT-PCR of the TCR CDR3, the HTBI primer set was used. TCRdb ran MiXCR on the multiplex PCR reads and lists one entry per CDR3 protein. The repertoire holds about 250,000 distinct CDR3 sequences, with roughly 22% as singletons. The sample taken for sequencing was blood. All receptors come from a man aged 30-40 years with Graves' ophthalmopathy.

This clonotype was observed at least ten times. The chain couples TRBV2 to TRBJ2-3; maybe TRBD2 (7 bases). This CDR3 has 14 residues. From germline, CDR1 is SNHLY and CDR2 FYNNEI. V was pared by 2 bases and J by 6 bases, with 12 bases between. The CDR3 region is CASSERGGMDTQYF. Here the CDR3 DNA reads TGTGCCAGCAGTGAAAGGGGGGGAATGGATACGCAGTATTTT.

The chain employs TRBV29-1 and TRBJ2-1, with 11 bases fitting TRBD2. V shed 2 bases, J shed 3 bases, and the junction held 3 bases outside the gene matches. There are 15 residues in the CDR3. From germline, CDR1 is SQVTM and CDR2 ANQGSEA. The CDR3, as DNA: TGCAGCGTTGAAATAGCGGGAGGGTTCTACAATGAGCAGTTCTTC. Protein sequence: CSVEIAGGFYNEQFF.

This clonotype has more than one count but fewer than ten. V is TRBV3-1 and J is TRBJ2-7; TRBD1 matches at 7 bases. J was trimmed by 4 bases and V by 3 bases; bases with no gene match: 3. This CDR3 is built from 13 residues. The germline gives CDR1 LGHDT, CDR2 YNNKEL (reference sequence). CDR3 bases: TGTGCCAGCAGCCAGGTGGACAGGTACGAGCAGTACTTC. Its translation: CASSQVDRYEQYF.

The chain has TRBV12-3 or TRBV12-4 and TRBJ2-2, with a tentative D call TRBD2 (7 bases). The CDR3 spans 13 residues. V lost 6 bases, J lost 6 bases, and 11 bases lay in between. In DNA, the CDR3 is TGTGCCAGCAGGGGGGGGCGGGCCGGGGAGCTGTTTTTT. Protein: CASRGGRAGELFF.